A selection of T cell receptor beta chains follows, all from one sample in a study of blood T cell repertoires in COVID-19. Here immunoSEQ multiplex PCR was the method, and the copy in TCRdb shows in-frame clones only, minus some. The sample lists about 110,000 clones; 65% to 85% were seen once. The specimen sequenced was peripheral blood. Every receptor here comes from a man in his fifties with acute or convalescent COVID-19. The CDR3 runs from the conserved cysteine through the conserved F or W. A D gene is named only where the DNA matches it firmly. The size of a clone is reported for some rows only, either as once, few or many, or as a class for expanded clones.

v_call	j_call	d_call	clone_size	cdr3_aa	cdr3_nt
TRBV7-8	TRBJ2-2	-	-	CASTLIRRGNTGELFF	TGTGCCAGCACCCTAATCAGGAGGGGAAACACCGGGGAGCTGTTTTTT
TRBV10-3	TRBJ2-2	-	-	CAIPRTDNTGELFF	TGTGCCATCCCTCGGACAGACAACACCGGGGAGCTGTTTTTT
TRBV5-1	TRBJ1-2	-	-	CASSLGGLNYGYTF	TGCGCCAGCAGCTTGGGAGGCCTGAACTATGGCTACACCTTC
TRBV30	TRBJ2-7	-	once	CAWSAGQTYYEQYF	TGTGCCTGGAGTGCCGGACAGACCTACTACGAGCAGTACTTC
TRBV6-6	TRBJ1-1	-	-	CASTYAFGGAGTEAFF	TGTGCCAGCACCTACGCTTTTGGGGGCGCGGGTACTGAAGCTTTCTTT
TRBV9	TRBJ2-3	-	-	CASSVAGTDTQYF	TGTGCCAGCAGCGTAGCCGGCACAGATACGCAGTATTTT
TRBV6-5	TRBJ1-5	TRBD1	once	CASRGTGGNQPQHF	TGTGCCAGCAGGGGGACAGGGGGGAATCAGCCCCAGCATTTT
TRBV5-1	TRBJ2-3	TRBD2	-	CASSFLAGASTDTQYF	TGCGCCAGCAGCTTCCTAGCGGGGGCTAGCACAGATACGCAGTATTTT
TRBV10-3	TRBJ2-7	TRBD1	-	CAISGETGVGEQYF	TGTGCCATCAGTGGGGAGACAGGGGTCGGCGAGCAGTACTTC
TRBV9	TRBJ2-7	-	-	CASSPNTDHREQYF	TGTGCCAGCAGCCCCAACACCGATCACCGCGAGCAGTACTTC
TRBV5-1	TRBJ1-4	TRBD1	few	CASSLGGQGNEKLFF	TGCGCCAGCAGCTTGGGGGGACAGGGGAATGAAAAACTGTTTTTT
TRBV30	TRBJ2-2	TRBD1	few	CAWRDRGTGELFF	TGTGCCTGGAGGGACAGGGGCACCGGGGAGCTGTTTTTT
TRBV27	TRBJ2-7	TRBD1	-	CASSLSGQFYEQYF	TGTGCCAGCAGTTTATCGGGACAGTTCTACGAGCAGTACTTC
TRBV7-9	TRBJ1-3	-	-	CASSRGGIGNTIYF	TGTGCCTCCTCACGGGGGGGGATAGGAAACACCATATATTTT
TRBV3-1/TRBV3-2	TRBJ2-3	TRBD2	-	CASSHTSGGPGTQYF	TGTGCCAGCAGCCACACTAGCGGGGGGCCTGGTACGCAGTATTTT
TRBV5-4	TRBJ2-1	TRBD2	-	CASSPSSGGKHNEQFF	TGTGCCAGCAGCCCGTCGAGCGGGGGAAAACACAATGAGCAGTTCTTC
TRBV5-1	TRBJ1-4	-	-	CASSLFSGGGAEKLFF	TGCGCCAGCAGCTTGTTCTCCGGGGGAGGCGCCGAAAAACTGTTTTTT
TRBV11-2	TRBJ2-2	-	once	CASSFSGGSTGELFF	TGTGCCAGCAGCTTCTCAGGTGGAAGCACCGGGGAGCTGTTTTTT
TRBV11-2	TRBJ1-4	TRBD1	-	CASSLDPYDRGNEKLFF	TGTGCCAGCAGCTTAGATCCTTATGACAGGGGGAATGAAAAACTGTTTTTT
TRBV5-1	TRBJ2-7	TRBD1	-	CASSVGQGAYEQYF	TGCGCCAGCAGCGTGGGACAGGGAGCCTACGAGCAGTACTTC
TRBV24-1	TRBJ2-2	-	-	CATSGSGGFTGELFF	TGTGCCACCAGTGGGTCAGGGGGGTTCACCGGGGAGCTGTTTTTT
TRBV28	TRBJ2-7	TRBD2	-	CASGGSGGIYEQYF	TGTGCCAGCGGGGGTAGCGGGGGCATCTACGAGCAGTACTTC
TRBV5-1	TRBJ2-7	-	-	CASSADSRYEQYF	TGCGCCAGCAGCGCAGACAGCCGCTACGAGCAGTACTTC
TRBV10-1	TRBJ1-6	-	-	CASSVRGENSPLHF	TGCGCCAGCAGTGTCAGGGGTGAAAATTCACCCCTCCACTTT
TRBV30	TRBJ1-6	-	-	CAADGLNSYNSPLHF	TGTGCCGCGGATGGACTGAACTCCTATAATTCACCCCTCCACTTT
TRBV6-5	TRBJ2-3	TRBD1	-	CASSRGTGMGDTQYF	TGTGCCAGCAGTCGAGGGACAGGCATGGGGGATACGCAGTATTTT
TRBV4-1	TRBJ1-1	-	-	CASSQVDNRPNTEAFF	TGCGCCAGCAGCCAAGTGGATAACAGACCGAACACTGAAGCTTTCTTT
TRBV7-6	TRBJ1-4	-	-	CASSLGPLNEKLFF	TGTGCCAGCAGCTTAGGGCCTCTTAATGAAAAACTGTTTTTT
TRBV5-5	TRBJ1-5	-	once	CASSQLGGGNQPQHF	TGTGCCAGCAGCCAGTTGGGGGGAGGCAATCAGCCCCAGCATTTT
TRBV3-1/TRBV3-2	TRBJ2-1	-	-	CASSLVPYNEQFF	TGTGCCAGCAGCCTTGTCCCGTACAATGAGCAGTTCTTC
TRBV9	TRBJ1-2	-	-	CASSVDPQGPGYTF	TGTGCCAGCAGCGTTGATCCCCAGGGCCCTGGCTACACCTTC
TRBV7-2	TRBJ1-2	-	-	CASSLRKFSGYTF	TGTGCCAGCAGCTTACGTAAATTCTCTGGCTACACCTTC
TRBV10-3	TRBJ2-2	-	-	CAVRVGQMNTGELFF	TGTGCCGTCCGAGTTGGGCAGATGAACACCGGGGAGCTGTTTTTT
TRBV5-1	TRBJ2-1	-	-	CASIGGHNEQFF	TGCGCCAGCATAGGGGGACACAATGAGCAGTTCTTC
TRBV9	TRBJ2-2	TRBD1	-	CASSSDRGATGELFF	TGTGCCAGCAGCTCGGACAGGGGGGCCACCGGGGAGCTGTTTTTT
TRBV6-1	TRBJ1-4	-	-	CASSEWGGSNEKLFF	TGTGCCAGCAGTGAATGGGGGGGCTCCAATGAAAAACTGTTTTTT
TRBV9	TRBJ2-2	TRBD2	-	CASSVAREGPTNTGELFF	TGTGCCAGCAGCGTAGCTAGGGAGGGGCCCACGAACACCGGGGAGCTGTTTTTT